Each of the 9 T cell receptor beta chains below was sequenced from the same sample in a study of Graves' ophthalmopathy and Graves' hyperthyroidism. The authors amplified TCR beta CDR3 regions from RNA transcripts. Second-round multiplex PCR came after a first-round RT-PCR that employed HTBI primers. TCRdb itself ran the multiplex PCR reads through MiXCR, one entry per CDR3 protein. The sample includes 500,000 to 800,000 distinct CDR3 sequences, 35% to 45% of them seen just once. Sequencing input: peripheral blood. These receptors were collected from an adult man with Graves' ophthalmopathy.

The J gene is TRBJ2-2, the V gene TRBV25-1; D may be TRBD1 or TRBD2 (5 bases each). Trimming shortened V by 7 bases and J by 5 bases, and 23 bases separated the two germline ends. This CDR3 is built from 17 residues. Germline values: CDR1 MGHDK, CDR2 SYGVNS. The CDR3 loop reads CASTPPPGTLLTGELFF. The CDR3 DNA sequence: TGTGCCAGCACCCCTCCCCCGGGGACGCTATTGACCGGGGAGCTGTTTTTT.

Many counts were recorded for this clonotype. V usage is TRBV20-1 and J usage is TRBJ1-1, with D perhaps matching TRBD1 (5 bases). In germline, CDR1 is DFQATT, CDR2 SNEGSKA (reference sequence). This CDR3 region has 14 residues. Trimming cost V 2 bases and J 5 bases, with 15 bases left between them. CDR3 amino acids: CSARSLGGGTEAFF. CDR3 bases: TGCAGTGCTAGATCCCTGGGCGGGGGGACTGAAGCTTTCTTT.

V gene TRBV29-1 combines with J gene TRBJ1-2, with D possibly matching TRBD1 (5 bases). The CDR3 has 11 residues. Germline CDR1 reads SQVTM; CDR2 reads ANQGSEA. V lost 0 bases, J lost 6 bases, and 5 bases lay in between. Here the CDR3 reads CSVEEQDGYTF. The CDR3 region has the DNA TGCAGCGTTGAAGAACAGGATGGCTACACCTTC.

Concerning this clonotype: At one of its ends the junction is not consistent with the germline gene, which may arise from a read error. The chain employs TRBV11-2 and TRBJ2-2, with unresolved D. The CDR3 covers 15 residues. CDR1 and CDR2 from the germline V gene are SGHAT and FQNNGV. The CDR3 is CVSSWRSSNTGELFF. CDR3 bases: TGTGTCAGCAGCTGGCGGAGTTCGAACACAGGGGAGCTGTTTTTT. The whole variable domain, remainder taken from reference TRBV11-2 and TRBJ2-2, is EAGVAQSPRYKIIEKRQSVAFWCNPISGHATLYWYQQILGQGPKLLIQFQNNGVVDDSQLPKDRFSAERLKGVDSTLKIQPAKLEDSAVYLCVSSWRSSNTGELFFGEGSRLTVL.

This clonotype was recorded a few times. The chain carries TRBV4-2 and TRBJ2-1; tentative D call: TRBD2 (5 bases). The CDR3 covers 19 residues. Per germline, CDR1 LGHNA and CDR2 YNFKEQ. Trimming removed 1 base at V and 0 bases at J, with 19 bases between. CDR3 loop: CASSQVAKFSTSSYNEQFF. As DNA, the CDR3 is TGTGCCAGCAGCCAAGTAGCGAAATTCTCTACAAGCTCCTACAATGAGCAGTTCTTC.

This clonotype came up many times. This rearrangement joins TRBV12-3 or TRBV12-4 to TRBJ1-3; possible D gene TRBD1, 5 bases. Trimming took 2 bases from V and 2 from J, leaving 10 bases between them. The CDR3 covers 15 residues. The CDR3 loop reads CASSLFGGAGNTIYF. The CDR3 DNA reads TGTGCCAGCAGTTTATTCGGGGGAGCTGGAAACACCATATATTTT.

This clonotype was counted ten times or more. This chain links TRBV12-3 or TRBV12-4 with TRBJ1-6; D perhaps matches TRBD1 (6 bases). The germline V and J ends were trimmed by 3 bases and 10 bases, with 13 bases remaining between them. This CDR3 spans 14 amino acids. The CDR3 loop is CASSFSRGRSPLHF. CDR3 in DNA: TGTGCCAGCAGTTTTAGCAGGGGCAGGTCACCCCTCCACTTT.

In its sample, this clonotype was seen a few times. The CDR3: CASSSAAVTGELFF. CDR3 nucleotides: TGTGCCAGCAGTTCGGCCGCGGTCACCGGGGAGCTGTTTTTT. This sequence joins TRBV2 and TRBJ2-2; unclear D gene. The CDR3 sequence is 14 residues long. Trimming shortened V by 5 bases and J by 4 bases, and 11 bases separated the two germline ends. Germline CDR1 and CDR2: SNHLY and FYNNEI.

In nucleotides, the CDR3 is TGTGCCAGCAGACCGCAGGGTAACCACGAGCAGTACTTC. Translation gives CASRPQGNHEQYF. The genes are TRBV12-3 or TRBV12-4 and TRBJ2-7; D perhaps matches TRBD1 (5 bases). CDR3 length: 13 residues. Trimming left V 6 bases short and J 5 bases short, with 14 bases between.